This TCR beta chain was recovered during a study of blood T cell repertoires in COVID-19. In the study overall: Samples taken during acute and convalescent COVID-19 were collected in the United States, Italy and Spain. In each case, the material was cDNA or gDNA derived from T cells, B-cell-depleted T cells, or PBMCs.

Authors' processing steps: The authors estimated nucleated cell counts from reference gene primer amplification. The assay was immunoSEQ multiplex PCR, and TCRdb's table has in-frame clones only and misses some. V and J calls and clone size follow that table, whereas D and trimming were derived from the DNA. The sample has 150,000 to 200,000 clones, approximately 88% seen once; the top ten hold 2.9%. The V gene's germline CDR1 is LNHDA and CDR2 SQIVND (reference sequence). Trimming cost V 2 bases and J 4 bases, with 7 bases left between them. This CDR3 has 13 amino acids. The rearrangement links TRBV19 to TRBJ2-3; D remains unclear. The clonotype was recovered from a woman in her fifties or sixties with acute or convalescent COVID-19. The material sequenced was peripheral blood. The CDR3 reads CASSITGADTQYF. For the CDR3, the DNA is TGTGCCAGTAGTATAACCGGAGCAGATACGCAGTATTTT. Combining the CDR3 with reference TRBV19 and TRBJ2-3 gives the whole variable domain DGGITQSPKYLFRKEGQNVTLSCEQNLNHDAMYWYRQDPGQGLRLIYYSQIVNDFQKGDIAEGYSVSREKKESFPLTVTSAQKNPTAFYLCASSITGADTQYFGPGTRLTVL.